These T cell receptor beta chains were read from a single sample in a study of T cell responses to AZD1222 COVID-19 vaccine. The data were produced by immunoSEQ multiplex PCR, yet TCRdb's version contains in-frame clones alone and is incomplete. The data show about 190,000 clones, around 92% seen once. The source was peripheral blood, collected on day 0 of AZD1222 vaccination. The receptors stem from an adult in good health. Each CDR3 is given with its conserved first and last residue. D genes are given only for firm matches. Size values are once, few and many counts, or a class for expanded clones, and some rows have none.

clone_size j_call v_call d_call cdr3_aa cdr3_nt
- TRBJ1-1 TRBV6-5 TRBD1 CASSLGQGITEAFF TGTGCCAGCAGTCTGGGACAGGGGATCACTGAAGCTTTCTTT
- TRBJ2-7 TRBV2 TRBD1 CATPGQGRYEQYF TGTGCCACTCCGGGACAGGGCCGTTACGAGCAGTACTTC
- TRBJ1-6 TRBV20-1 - CSASPLPSTLHF TGCAGTGCTAGTCCCCTCCCTTCCACCCTCCACTTT
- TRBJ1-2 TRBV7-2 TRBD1 CASSEDRGPGGYTF TGTGCCAGCAGCGAAGACAGGGGGCCGGGTGGCTACACCTTC
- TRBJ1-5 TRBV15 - CATSRDGTVDQPQHF TGTGCCACCAGCAGAGATGGGACGGTTGATCAGCCCCAGCATTTT
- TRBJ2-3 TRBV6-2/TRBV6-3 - CASSYSRDTQYF TGTGCCAGCAGTTACTCGCGAGATACGCAGTATTTT
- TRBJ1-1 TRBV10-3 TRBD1 CAIGQGNTEAFF TGTGCCATAGGACAGGGGAACACTGAAGCTTTCTTT
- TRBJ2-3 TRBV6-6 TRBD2 CASSRTPGLVGTDTQYF TGTGCCAGCAGTCGGACTCCGGGACTAGTGGGCACAGATACGCAGTATTTT
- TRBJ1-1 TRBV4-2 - CASSPTRGTGNTEAFF TGTGCCAGCAGCCCTACTAGGGGGACCGGAAACACTGAAGCTTTCTTT
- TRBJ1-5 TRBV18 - CASSPRWEGNQPQHF TGTGCCAGCTCACCACGCTGGGAGGGCAATCAGCCCCAGCATTTT
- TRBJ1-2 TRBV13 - CASSLGRSNYGYTF TGTGCCAGCAGCTTAGGCCGTTCTAACTATGGCTACACCTTC
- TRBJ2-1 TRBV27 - CASSSPGAHNEQFF TGTGCCAGCAGTTCGCCCGGGGCTCACAATGAGCAGTTCTTC
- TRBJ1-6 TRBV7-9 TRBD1 CASSPLGTANNSPLHF TGTGCCAGCAGCCCGCTCGGGACAGCTAATAATTCACCCCTCCACTTT
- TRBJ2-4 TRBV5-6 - CASSEVTLGGRQYF TGTGCCAGCAGCGAGGTCACACTAGGGGGGCGTCAGTACTTC
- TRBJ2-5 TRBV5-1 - CATRIGQGETQYF TGCGCCACCAGAATAGGGCAGGGGGAGACCCAGTACTTC
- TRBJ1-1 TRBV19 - CASSKSGTVNTEAFF TGTGCCAGTAGTAAGTCCGGGACGGTGAACACTGAAGCTTTCTTT
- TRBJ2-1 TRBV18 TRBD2 CASSPAAGGYNEQFF TGTGCCAGCTCTCCGGCCGCGGGGGGCTACAATGAGCAGTTCTTC
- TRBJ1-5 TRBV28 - CASSFGSRGQPQHF TGTGCCAGCAGTTTCGGCTCGCGGGGTCAGCCCCAGCATTTT
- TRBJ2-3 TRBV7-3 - CASSLEPHDDTQYF TGTGCCAGCAGCTTAGAACCCCATGACGATACGCAGTATTTT
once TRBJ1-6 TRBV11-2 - CASSPRDEVSPLHF TGTGCCAGCAGCCCCAGGGACGAGGTTTCACCCCTCCACTTT
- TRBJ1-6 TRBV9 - CASSVAGSPNSPLHF TGTGCCAGCAGCGTAGCTGGGTCCCCTAATTCACCCCTCCACTTT
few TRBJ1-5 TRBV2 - CASSENWGNQPQHF TGTGCCAGCAGTGAAAACTGGGGCAATCAGCCCCAGCATTTT
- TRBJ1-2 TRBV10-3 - CAISGGRQLNYGYTF TGTGCCATCAGTGGGGGAAGACAACTTAACTATGGCTACACCTTC
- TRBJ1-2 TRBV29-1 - CSAEGSGYYGYTF TGCAGCGCCGAAGGGAGCGGTTACTATGGCTACACCTTC
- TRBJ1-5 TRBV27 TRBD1 CASSSGTGFLQPQHF TGTGCCAGCAGTTCCGGGACAGGGTTTTTGCAGCCCCAGCATTTT
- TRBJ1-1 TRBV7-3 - CASSRGQNTEAFF TGTGCCAGCAGCCGGGGACAGAACACTGAAGCTTTCTTT
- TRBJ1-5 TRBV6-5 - CASSWDRNQPQHF TGTGCCAGCAGTTGGGACCGCAATCAGCCCCAGCATTTT
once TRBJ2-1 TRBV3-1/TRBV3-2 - CASSHGGLRDEQFF TGTGCCAGCAGTCACGGGGGCCTAAGGGATGAGCAGTTCTTC
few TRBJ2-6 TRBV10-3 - CAISLLEGRRSGANVLTF TGTGCCATCAGCCTATTAGAGGGACGGCGCTCTGGGGCCAACGTCCTGACTTTC
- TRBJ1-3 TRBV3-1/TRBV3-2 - CASSTSTGDSGNTIYF TGTGCCAGCAGCACCTCGACCGGGGATTCTGGAAACACCATATATTTT
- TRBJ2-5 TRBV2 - CASNEGETQYF TGTGCCAGCAATGAAGGGGAGACCCAGTACTTC
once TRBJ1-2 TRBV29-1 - CSVGGGIGYTF TGCAGCGTTGGGGGTGGGATTGGCTACACCTTC
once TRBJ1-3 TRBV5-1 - CASSLGGTASSGNTIYF TGCGCCAGCAGCTTGGGCGGGACCGCCAGCTCTGGAAACACCATATATTTT
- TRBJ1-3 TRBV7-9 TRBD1 CASSHGQASSGNTIYF TGTGCCAGCAGCCACGGACAGGCAAGCTCTGGAAACACCATATATTTT
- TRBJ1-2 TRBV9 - CASSADSLPYGYTF TGTGCCAGCAGCGCCGACAGCCTCCCCTATGGCTACACCTTC
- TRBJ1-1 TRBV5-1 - CASRDGQPNTEAFF TGCGCCAGCAGGGACGGACAGCCAAACACTGAAGCTTTCTTT
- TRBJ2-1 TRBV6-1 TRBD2 CASSDLAGGLNEQFF TGTGCCAGCAGTGATCTAGCGGGGGGGCTCAATGAGCAGTTCTTC
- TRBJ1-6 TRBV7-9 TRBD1 CASSLDRVGTPLHF TGTGCCAGCAGCCTGGACAGGGTCGGGACACCCCTCCACTTT
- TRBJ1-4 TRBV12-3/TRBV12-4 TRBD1 CASGTGSEKLFF TGTGCCAGCGGGACAGGGAGTGAAAAACTGTTTTTT